This T cell receptor (beta chain) appears in the sequencing data of a study of OX40 agonist ivuxolimab in advanced cancers. Whole-study context: Having had anti-PD-1, anti-PD-L1 or anti-CTLA-4 therapy before was allowed, and around 44% had some. Overall study findings and caveats: Dose levels from 0.1 to 3.0 mg/kg saw CD4+ and CD8+ blood T cells expand clonally by week 6.

Profiling relied on immunoSEQ multiplex PCR, and the TCRdb table lists in-frame clones only, not all of them. The table shows more than 95,000 clones, with approximately 94% occurring only once. Remarks on this clone: Antigen: not known.

V lost 2 bases and J 4 bases, leaving 8 bases between the germline ends. The CDR3 is 13 amino acids. The germline V gene has CDR1 MNHNS and CDR2 SASEGT. The sequencing here drew on CD4+ or CD8+ T cells sorted from blood, taken in a trial of the OX40 agonist ivuxolimab. V usage is TRBV6-1 and J usage is TRBJ2-5; no clear D gene. The receptor's source is an adult with an advanced solid tumor such as melanoma, head and neck, liver or kidney cancer. CDR3 sequence (DNA): TGTGCCAGCAGTGAAACGGTAACAGAGACCCAGTACTTC. Translated: CASSETVTETQYF.